A selection of T cell receptor beta chains follows, all from one sample in a study of T cells in tuberculosis. Some clones are missing from TCRdb's copy, which holds only in-frame ones; the method was immunoSEQ multiplex PCR. Of about 40,000 clones in the sample, approximately 94% were seen once. Source: PBMCs, taken at tuberculosis diagnosis. All receptors derive from an adult with tuberculosis. Both conserved end residues are part of each CDR3. The D gene is left open where the match is weak. A row's size may be missing; if present it is once, few, many or a size class.

size: .; V: TRBV13; length: 16; D: .; J: TRBJ1-1; DNA: TGTGCCAGCAGCTTAGTCTACAGGGAGATGAACACTGAAGCTTTCTTT; CDR3: CASSLVYREMNTEAFF
size: .; V: TRBV7-6; length: 14; D: .; J: TRBJ2-2; DNA: TGTGCCAGCAGCTTAGTCAGGGACACCGGGGAGCTGTTTTTT; CDR3: CASSLVRDTGELFF
size: once; V: TRBV7-9; length: 19; D: TRBD1; J: TRBJ2-2; DNA: TGTGCCAGCAGCCGGGCACCACAGGGGGCCGGCGGCCGAGCCGGGGAGCTGTTTTTT; CDR3: CASSRAPQGAGGRAGELFF
size: .; V: TRBV4-1; length: 15; D: TRBD2; J: TRBJ2-3; DNA: TGCGCCAGCAGCCAAGATGTCGGGGGGGCGGTTACGCAGTATTTT; CDR3: CASSQDVGGAVTQYF
size: .; V: TRBV5-5; length: 17; D: TRBD2; J: TRBJ2-3; DNA: TGTGCCAGCAGCTGGGGCGCTAGCGCCGTTGCCGGGGGGACGCAGTATTTT; CDR3: CASSWGASAVAGGTQYF
size: once; V: TRBV27; length: 14; D: .; J: TRBJ1-5; DNA: TGTGCCAGCAGTCGGGACACCGGCAATCAGCCCCAGCATTTT; CDR3: CASSRDTGNQPQHF
size: .; V: TRBV5-1; length: 15; D: .; J: TRBJ2-3; DNA: TGCGCCAGCAGCTTGGATCCCTCCCCCCGGGATACGCAGTATTTT; CDR3: CASSLDPSPRDTQYF
size: .; V: TRBV5-1; length: 14; D: .; J: TRBJ2-1; DNA: TGCGCCAGCAGCCGGAGGTCGGGGTACAATGAGCAGTTCTTC; CDR3: CASSRRSGYNEQFF
size: .; V: TRBV29-1; length: 14; D: TRBD1; J: TRBJ1-2; DNA: TGCAGCGTTACTCTCCAGGGGGCCGGCTATGGCTACACCTTC; CDR3: CSVTLQGAGYGYTF
size: .; V: TRBV7-2; length: 19; D: .; J: TRBJ2-4; DNA: TGTGCCAGCAGCCCCGGACTGCTCCTCGGACTTGGGACCAAAAACATTCAGTACTTC; CDR3: CASSPGLLLGLGTKNIQYF
size: .; V: TRBV5-1; length: 16; D: TRBD2; J: TRBJ2-5; DNA: TGCGCCAGCAGCCCGTCCCCTAGCGGGGGGCAAGAGACCCAGTACTTC; CDR3: CASSPSPSGGQETQYF
size: .; V: TRBV5-1; length: 15; D: .; J: TRBJ1-1; DNA: TGCGCCAGCAGTGGCTTTGGAGGCCCGAACACTGAAGCTTTCTTT; CDR3: CASSGFGGPNTEAFF
size: few; V: TRBV7-2; length: 16; D: TRBD1; J: TRBJ2-2; DNA: TGTGCCAGCAGCTTAGATTTGGGACAGGGTACGGAGGAGCTGTTTTTT; CDR3: CASSLDLGQGTEELFF
size: .; V: TRBV19; length: 15; D: .; J: TRBJ2-7; DNA: TGTGCCAGTAGTAGTATTGGGCCACCCTCCTACGAGCAGTACTTC; CDR3: CASSSIGPPSYEQYF
size: once; V: TRBV5-1; length: 16; D: .; J: TRBJ1-6; DNA: TGCGCCAGCAGCTTGGGTCAGAAGAACAGTAATTCACCCCTCCACTTT; CDR3: CASSLGQKNSNSPLHF
size: .; V: TRBV6-1; length: 13; D: TRBD1; J: TRBJ1-4; DNA: TGTGCCAGCGGACGACAGGGGAATGAAAAACTGTTTTTT; CDR3: CASGRQGNEKLFF
size: once; V: TRBV6-5; length: 12; D: .; J: TRBJ1-5; DNA: TGTGCCAGCAATGGGAGAGGTCAGCCCCAGCATTTT; CDR3: CASNGRGQPQHF
size: .; V: TRBV5-6; length: 13; D: .; J: TRBJ2-1; DNA: TGTGCCAGCGGTGTACCGCGATACAATGAGCAGTTCTTC; CDR3: CASGVPRYNEQFF
size: once; V: TRBV29-1; length: 13; D: .; J: TRBJ1-1; DNA: TGCAGCGTTGAGGACTATCCGAACACTGAAGCTTTCTTT; CDR3: CSVEDYPNTEAFF
size: .; V: TRBV19; length: 18; D: TRBD2; J: TRBJ2-2; DNA: TGTGCCAGTAGTGCCGCTAGCGGGGGGGCCTTCGTCGCCGGGGAGCTGTTTTTT; CDR3: CASSAASGGAFVAGELFF
size: .; V: TRBV5-1; length: 14; D: .; J: TRBJ2-7; DNA: TGCGCCAGCAGCTTGGAATCGGCAGGCATACTTCAGTACTTC; CDR3: CASSLESAGILQYF
size: .; V: TRBV7-8; length: 16; D: .; J: TRBJ1-4; DNA: TGTGCCAGCAGCGTAGGTTTATATAGCGGTAATGAAAAACTGTTTTTT; CDR3: CASSVGLYSGNEKLFF
size: few; V: TRBV5-1; length: 17; D: TRBD2; J: TRBJ2-1; DNA: TGCGCCAGCAGCTTGTCGTCTAGCGGGGGGGCGTTGGATGAGCAGTTCTTC; CDR3: CASSLSSSGGALDEQFF
size: .; V: TRBV5-1; length: 13; D: .; J: TRBJ2-7; DNA: TGCGCCAGCAGCTTGGTCGGGATCTACGAGCAGTACTTC; CDR3: CASSLVGIYEQYF
size: .; V: TRBV18; length: 17; D: TRBD1; J: TRBJ2-2; DNA: TGTGCCAGCTCACCACCACAGGGGGCGATAAACATCGGGGAGCTGTTTTTT; CDR3: CASSPPQGAINIGELFF
size: .; V: TRBV28; length: 17; D: TRBD2; J: TRBJ2-5; DNA: TGTGCCAGCAGTTCCCAGCCGGGACTAGCGGGGCAAGAGACCCAGTACTTC; CDR3: CASSSQPGLAGQETQYF
size: .; V: TRBV18; length: 17; D: TRBD2; J: TRBJ2-3; DNA: TGTGCCAGCTCACCGCTTGGCCTGGGACTAGCCAGGGATACGCAGTATTTT; CDR3: CASSPLGLGLARDTQYF
size: .; V: TRBV2; length: 14; D: TRBD1; J: TRBJ1-4; DNA: TGTGCCAGCACCCGGACAGGGGCTCGTGAAAAACTGTTTTTT; CDR3: CASTRTGAREKLFF
size: .; V: TRBV12-5; length: 19; D: TRBD2; J: TRBJ2-3; DNA: TGTGCTAGTGGTTTGGTACTCAGGCGGAGCGGGGGGGCCAAAGATACGCAGTATTTT; CDR3: CASGLVLRRSGGAKDTQYF
size: .; V: TRBV5-1; length: 15; D: .; J: TRBJ1-1; DNA: TGCGCCAGCAGCTGGCTAGGAGCAGGGCTTACTGAAGCTTTCTTT; CDR3: CASSWLGAGLTEAFF
size: few; V: TRBV27; length: 16; D: TRBD1; J: TRBJ2-2; DNA: TGTGCCAGCAGTTTCCGTCAGACAGGGCACACCGGGGAGCTGTTTTTT; CDR3: CASSFRQTGHTGELFF
size: .; V: TRBV7-2; length: 11; D: .; J: TRBJ2-5; DNA: TGTGCCAGCAGCCGCCAAGAGACCCAGTACTTC; CDR3: CASSRQETQYF
size: once; V: TRBV18; length: 15; D: .; J: TRBJ1-3; DNA: TGTGCCAGCTCACGGGAACAGGGTTCTGGAAACACCATATATTTT; CDR3: CASSREQGSGNTIYF
size: .; V: TRBV5-1; length: 15; D: .; J: TRBJ2-3; DNA: TGCGCCAGCAGCCCCGAAAGAGGGTTCGCAGATACGCAGTATTTT; CDR3: CASSPERGFADTQYF
size: .; V: TRBV30; length: 15; D: .; J: TRBJ1-1; DNA: TGTGCCTGGAACAAACCGGGTTATCTGAACACTGAAGCTTTCTTT; CDR3: CAWNKPGYLNTEAFF
size: .; V: TRBV9; length: 16; D: .; J: TRBJ2-3; DNA: TGTGCCAGCAGCGTAGTCCGGGGGACGAACACAGATACGCAGTATTTT; CDR3: CASSVVRGTNTDTQYF
size: .; V: TRBV19; length: 13; D: TRBD1; J: TRBJ1-1; DNA: TGTGCCAGTAAGGGACAGGGGAGGTCTGAAGCTTTCTTT; CDR3: CASKGQGRSEAFF
size: .; V: TRBV18; length: 16; D: .; J: TRBJ1-2; DNA: TGTGCCAGCTCACCACGAGCAGGGCGGGATCGCTATGGCTACACCTTC; CDR3: CASSPRAGRDRYGYTF
size: .; V: TRBV19; length: 16; D: TRBD1; J: TRBJ1-2; DNA: TGTGCCAGTAGTAGGGCCGACAGGGACGGTGACTATGGCTACACCTTC; CDR3: CASSRADRDGDYGYTF
size: .; V: TRBV28; length: 13; D: .; J: TRBJ1-2; DNA: TGTGCCAGCAGCTCACAGTACCAGGGGCCGTCACCTTTC; CDR3: CASSSQYQGPSPF
size: .; V: TRBV7-9; length: 17; D: TRBD1; J: TRBJ2-7; DNA: TGTGCCAGCAGCAGCGGTTACGGGACAGGGATGACCTACGAGCAGTACTTC; CDR3: CASSSGYGTGMTYEQYF
size: .; V: TRBV27; length: 15; D: .; J: TRBJ1-1; DNA: TGTGCCAGCAGGCTAACAGGAAACCTGAACACTGAAGCTTTCTTT; CDR3: CASRLTGNLNTEAFF
size: .; V: TRBV28; length: 15; D: .; J: TRBJ1-4; DNA: TGTGCCAGCACGTCCGACCTGGGCCGGACGGGGGGACTGTTTTTT; CDR3: CASTSDLGRTGGLFF
size: .; V: TRBV7-2; length: 13; D: .; J: TRBJ1-2; DNA: TGTGCCAGCAGCTTAAACGCTCAAGCGGGCTACACCTTC; CDR3: CASSLNAQAGYTF
size: .; V: TRBV5-1; length: 14; D: .; J: TRBJ1-4; DNA: TGCGCCAGCAGCTTTGACAGGACTAATGAAAAACTGTTTTTT; CDR3: CASSFDRTNEKLFF
size: .; V: TRBV7-2; length: 13; D: TRBD1; J: TRBJ1-1; DNA: TGTGCCAGCAGCATCGGGGAAGGGGGCACAGCTTTCTTT; CDR3: CASSIGEGGTAFF
size: .; V: TRBV18; length: 17; D: TRBD2; J: TRBJ2-3; DNA: TGTGCCAGCTCACCTCAACTAGCGGTGATTGGCACAGATACGCAGTATTTT; CDR3: CASSPQLAVIGTDTQYF
size: once; V: TRBV6-5; length: 14; D: TRBD1; J: TRBJ2-1; DNA: TGTGCCAGCAGTTACGGGACAGGGTTGGTTGAGCAGTTCTTC; CDR3: CASSYGTGLVEQFF
size: .; V: TRBV19; length: 13; D: .; J: TRBJ2-7; DNA: TGTGCCAGTGGGAACAGGGCCTCCTACGAGCAGTACTTC; CDR3: CASGNRASYEQYF
size: .; V: TRBV19; length: 15; D: .; J: TRBJ1-5; DNA: TGTGCCAGTACCATCAGGGCGGCTAGCAATCAGCCCCAGCATTTT; CDR3: CASTIRAASNQPQHF
size: .; V: TRBV18; length: 13; D: .; J: TRBJ1-2; DNA: TGTGCCAGCTCCCTCAGGGAACGGAATGGCTACACCTTC; CDR3: CASSLRERNGYTF
size: .; V: TRBV5-6; length: 14; D: .; J: TRBJ1-1; DNA: TGTGCCAGCAGCTTGGACCCCCAGGACACTGAAGCTTTCTTT; CDR3: CASSLDPQDTEAFF
size: .; V: TRBV9; length: 14; D: TRBD1; J: TRBJ1-1; DNA: TGTGCCAGCAGCGACCCTAGGACAGGGAAAGAAGCTTTCTTT; CDR3: CASSDPRTGKEAFF